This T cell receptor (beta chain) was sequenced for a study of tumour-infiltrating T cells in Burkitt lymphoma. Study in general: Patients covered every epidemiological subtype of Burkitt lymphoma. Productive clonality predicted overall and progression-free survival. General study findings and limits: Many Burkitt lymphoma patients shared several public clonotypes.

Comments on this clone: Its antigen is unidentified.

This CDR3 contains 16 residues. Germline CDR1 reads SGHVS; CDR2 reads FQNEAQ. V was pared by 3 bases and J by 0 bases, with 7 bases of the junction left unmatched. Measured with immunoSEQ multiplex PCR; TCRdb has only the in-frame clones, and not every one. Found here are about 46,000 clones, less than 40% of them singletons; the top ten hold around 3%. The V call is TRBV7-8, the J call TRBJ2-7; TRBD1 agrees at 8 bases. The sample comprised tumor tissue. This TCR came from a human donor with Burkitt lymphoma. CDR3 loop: CASSFAGTGVSYEQYF. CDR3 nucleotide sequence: TGTGCCAGCAGCTTTGCCGGGACAGGCGTCTCCTACGAGCAGTACTTC.